This TCR beta chain was observed in a study of T cells in Graves' hyperthyroidism and ophthalmopathy. The CDR3 has 14 amino acids. Germline V gives CDR1 MGHRA, CDR2 YSYEKL. Trimming removed 5 bases at V and 2 bases at J, with 13 bases between. Amplification of TCR beta CDR3 regions was performed using RNA transcripts as template. In the first-round RT-PCR of the TCR CDR3, the HTBI primer set was used. TCRdb used MiXCR to reprocess the multiplex PCR reads, holding one entry per CDR3 protein. This repertoire shows approximately 330,000 distinct CDR3 sequences, around a fifth found once; its top ten account for about 50%. This clonotype was seen a few times.

Sample: blood. The TCR sequence derives from a woman in her forties or fifties with Graves' hyperthyroidism. This chain uses TRBV4-1 with TRBJ2-7; perhaps TRBD1 as D (5 bases). CDR3 coding DNA: TGCGCCAGCAGCTCACAGGCAGGACCCTACGAGCAGTACTTC. It specifies CASSSQAGPYEQYF.